This entry describes one T cell receptor beta chain. Clones were read by immunoSEQ multiplex PCR, and TCRdb kept only the in-frame ones, dropping some. Of some 640,000 clones detected, more than 80% appear once; the ten largest clones hold about 1.5%. The sample originates from a study of Ad26.COV2.S vaccination and SARS-CoV-2 variants. Treatment specified: about 20 received Ad26.COV2.S at low or high dose, single or two shots; about 5 received placebo; per-sample allocation not given. Following the first vaccine or placebo injection, samples were taken on day 63. Boston provided a donor who was an adult aged 18-55 years. The V and J ends lost 0 bases and 4 bases, in that order; junction bases with no gene match: 7. Germline V lookup: CDR1 SGHDT, CDR2 YYEEEE. The CDR3 is made up of 16 amino acids.

Material: peripheral blood, obtained in a trial of Ad26.COV2.S vaccine versus placebo. The TCR comes from a person between 18 and 65 years old who received the Ad26.COV2.S COVID-19 vaccine or a placebo. The gene calls are TRBV5-6 and TRBJ2-3; 8 bases agree with TRBD1. The CDR3 DNA reads as TGTGCCAGCAGCTTGGGGCGGACAGGGCTCGCAGATACGCAGTATTTT. Its protein is CASSLGRTGLADTQYF.